The sample holds a few counts of the clone carrying this T cell receptor (beta chain). Its target is unknown. This sample was taken from a study of vaccination effects on CD4 cells after COVID-19. Whole-study findings and limits: At late timepoints after vaccination, vaccine- and infection-induced clones shrank markedly.

Ahead of sequencing, the ViraFEST assay grew antigen-specific CD4+ T cells using viral peptide pools. Following an approximately 10-day culture, CD4+ T cells were purified. In the vaccine recipients, nucleocapsid antibodies were negative and there was no prior SARS-CoV-2 infection. Each culture had half its medium swapped for IL-2 medium on days 3 and 7. The CDR3 is 16 residues long. The germline gives CDR1 LGHNA, CDR2 YNFKEQ. V lost 4 bases and J 1 base, leaving 17 bases between the germline ends. Using immunoSEQ multiplex PCR, the repertoire was profiled, and TCRdb retains in-frame clones only, with some absent. In the table there are tens of thousands of clones, approximately 77% of which are singletons.

The receptor comes from a human donor who received a COVID-19 vaccine. The gene calls are TRBV4-2 and TRBJ2-7; tentatively, D is TRBD1 or TRBD2 (6 bases each). The input for sequencing was CD4+ T cells from PBMCs cultured with HCoV-NL63 spike peptides, taken before COVID-19 vaccination. CDR3 loop: CASSRNRVGGSYEQYF. CDR3 sequence (DNA): TGTGCCAGCAGCCGTAACAGGGTGGGGGGATCCTACGAGCAGTACTTC.